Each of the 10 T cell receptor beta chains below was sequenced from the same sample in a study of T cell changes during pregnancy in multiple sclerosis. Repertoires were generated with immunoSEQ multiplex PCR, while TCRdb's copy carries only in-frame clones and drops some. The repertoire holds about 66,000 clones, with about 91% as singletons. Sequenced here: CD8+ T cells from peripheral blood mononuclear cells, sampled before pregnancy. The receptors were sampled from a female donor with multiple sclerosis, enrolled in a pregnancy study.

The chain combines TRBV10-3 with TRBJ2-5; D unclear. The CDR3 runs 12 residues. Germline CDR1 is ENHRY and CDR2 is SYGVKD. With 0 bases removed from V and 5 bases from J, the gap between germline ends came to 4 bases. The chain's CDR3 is CAISESGETQYF. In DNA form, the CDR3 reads TGTGCCATCAGTGAGTCCGGGGAGACCCAGTACTTC.

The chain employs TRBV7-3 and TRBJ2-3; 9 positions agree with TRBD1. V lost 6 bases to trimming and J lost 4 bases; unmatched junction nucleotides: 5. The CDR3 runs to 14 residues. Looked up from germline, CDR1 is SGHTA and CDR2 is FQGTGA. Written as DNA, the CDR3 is TGTGCCAGCAGTCCACAGGGGGCCGCAGATACGCAGTATTTT. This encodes CASSPQGAADTQYF.

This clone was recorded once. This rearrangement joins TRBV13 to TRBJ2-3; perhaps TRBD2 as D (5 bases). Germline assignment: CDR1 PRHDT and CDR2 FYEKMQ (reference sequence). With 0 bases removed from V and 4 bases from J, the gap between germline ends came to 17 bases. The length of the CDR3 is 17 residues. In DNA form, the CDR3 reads TGTGCCAGCAGCTTAGGCCCGGGAAATGGGGTAGCAGATACGCAGTATTTT. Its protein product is CASSLGPGNGVADTQYF.

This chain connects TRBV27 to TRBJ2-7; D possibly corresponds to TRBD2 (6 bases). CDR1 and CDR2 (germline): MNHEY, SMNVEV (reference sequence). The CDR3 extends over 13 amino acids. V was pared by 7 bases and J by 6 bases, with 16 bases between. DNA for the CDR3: TGTGCCAGCACCACCGGGGGAGCGGCCGAGCAGTACTTC. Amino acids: CASTTGGAAEQYF.

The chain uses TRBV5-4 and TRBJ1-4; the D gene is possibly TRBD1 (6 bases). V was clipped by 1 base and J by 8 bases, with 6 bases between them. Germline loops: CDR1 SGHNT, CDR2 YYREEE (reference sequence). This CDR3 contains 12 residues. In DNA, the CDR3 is TGTGCCAGCAGCTTGCAGGGGGAAAAACTGTTTTTT. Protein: CASSLQGEKLFF.

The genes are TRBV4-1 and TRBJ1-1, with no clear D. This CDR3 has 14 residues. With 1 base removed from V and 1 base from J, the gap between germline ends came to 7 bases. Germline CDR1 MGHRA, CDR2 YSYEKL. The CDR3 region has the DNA TGCGCCAGCAGCCAAGTTGGGCCGAACACTGAAGCTTTCTTT. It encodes CASSQVGPNTEAFF.

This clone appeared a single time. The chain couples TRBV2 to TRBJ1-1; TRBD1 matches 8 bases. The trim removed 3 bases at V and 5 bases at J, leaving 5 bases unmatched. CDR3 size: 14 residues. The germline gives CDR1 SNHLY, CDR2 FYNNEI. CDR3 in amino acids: CASSDGQGGTEAFF. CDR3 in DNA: TGTGCCAGCAGTGACGGACAGGGAGGGACTGAAGCTTTCTTT.

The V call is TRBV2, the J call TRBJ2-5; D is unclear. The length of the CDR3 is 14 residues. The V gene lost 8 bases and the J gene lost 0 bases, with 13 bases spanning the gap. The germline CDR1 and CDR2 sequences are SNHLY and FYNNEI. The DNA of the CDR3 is TGTGCCAGCCAAGAGGAGCCAGACCAAGAGACCCAGTACTTC. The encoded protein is CASQEEPDQETQYF.

CDR3 nucleotides: TGTGCCAGCAGTGAAGGGGGCACCAGTTCACCCCTCCACTTT. Translated: CASSEGGTSSPLHF. J is TRBJ1-6 and V is TRBV6-1, with a possible D match to TRBD1 (5 bases). Germline loops: CDR1 MNHNS, CDR2 SASEGT. The CDR3 totals 14 residues. Between the trimmed V and J ends, which lost 1 base and 9 bases, there was a span of 10 bases.

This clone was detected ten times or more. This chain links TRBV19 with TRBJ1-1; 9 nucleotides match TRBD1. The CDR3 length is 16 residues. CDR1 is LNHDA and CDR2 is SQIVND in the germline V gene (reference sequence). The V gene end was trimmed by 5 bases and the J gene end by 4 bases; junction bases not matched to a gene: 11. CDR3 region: CASSFSGTGRGTEAFF. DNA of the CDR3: TGTGCCAGTAGTTTCTCCGGGACAGGGAGAGGCACTGAAGCTTTCTTT.